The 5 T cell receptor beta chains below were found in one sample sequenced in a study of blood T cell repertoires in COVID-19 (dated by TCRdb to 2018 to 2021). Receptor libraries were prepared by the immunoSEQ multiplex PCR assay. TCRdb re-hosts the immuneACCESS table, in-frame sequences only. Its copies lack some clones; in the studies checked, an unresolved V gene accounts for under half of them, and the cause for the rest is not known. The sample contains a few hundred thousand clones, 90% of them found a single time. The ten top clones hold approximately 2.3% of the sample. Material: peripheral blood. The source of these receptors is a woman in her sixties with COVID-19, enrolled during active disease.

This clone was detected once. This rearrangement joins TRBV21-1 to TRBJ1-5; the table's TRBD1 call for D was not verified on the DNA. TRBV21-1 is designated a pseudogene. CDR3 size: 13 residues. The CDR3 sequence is CASTTGGNQPQHF. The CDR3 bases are TGTGCCAGCACTACAGGGGGGAATCAGCCCCAGCATTTT.

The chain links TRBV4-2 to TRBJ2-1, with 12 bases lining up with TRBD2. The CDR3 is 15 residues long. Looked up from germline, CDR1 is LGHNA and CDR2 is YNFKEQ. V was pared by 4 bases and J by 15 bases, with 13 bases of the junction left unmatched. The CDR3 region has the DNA TGTGCCAGCAGCCCTAGCGGGGGGGCGGATGTCACTCCGTTCTTC. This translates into CASSPSGGADVTPFF.

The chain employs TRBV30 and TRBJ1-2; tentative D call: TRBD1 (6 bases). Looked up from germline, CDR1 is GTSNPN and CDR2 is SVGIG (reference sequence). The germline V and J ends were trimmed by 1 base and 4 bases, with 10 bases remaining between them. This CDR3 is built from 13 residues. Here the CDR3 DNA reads TGTGCCTGGAGTGCTTCCAGGGGCTATGGCTACACCTTC. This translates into CAWSASRGYGYTF.

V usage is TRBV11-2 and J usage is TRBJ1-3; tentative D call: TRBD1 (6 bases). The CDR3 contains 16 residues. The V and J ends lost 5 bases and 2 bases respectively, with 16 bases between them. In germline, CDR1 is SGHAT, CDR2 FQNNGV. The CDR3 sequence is CASSPVQGMAGNTIYF. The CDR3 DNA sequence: TGTGCCAGCAGCCCAGTCCAGGGGATGGCTGGAAACACCATATATTTT.

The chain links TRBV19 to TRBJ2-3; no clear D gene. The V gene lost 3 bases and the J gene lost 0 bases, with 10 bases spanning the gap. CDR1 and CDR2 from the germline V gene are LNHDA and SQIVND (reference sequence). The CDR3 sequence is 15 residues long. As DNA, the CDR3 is TGTGCCAGTAGTATCAATTCGGTCAGCACAGATACGCAGTATTTT. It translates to CASSINSVSTDTQYF.